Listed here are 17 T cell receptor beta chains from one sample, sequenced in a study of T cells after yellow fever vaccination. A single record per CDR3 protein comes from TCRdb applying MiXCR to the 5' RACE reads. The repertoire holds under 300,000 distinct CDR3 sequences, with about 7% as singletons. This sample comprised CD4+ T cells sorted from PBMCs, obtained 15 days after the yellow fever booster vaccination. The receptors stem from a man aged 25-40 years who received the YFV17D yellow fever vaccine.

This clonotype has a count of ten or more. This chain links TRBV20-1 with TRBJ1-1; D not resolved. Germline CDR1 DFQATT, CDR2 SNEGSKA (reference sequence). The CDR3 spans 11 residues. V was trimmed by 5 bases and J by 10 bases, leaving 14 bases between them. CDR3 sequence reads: CSAPQGGLAFF. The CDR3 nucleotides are TGCAGTGCTCCCCAAGGCGGGCTAGCTTTCTTT.

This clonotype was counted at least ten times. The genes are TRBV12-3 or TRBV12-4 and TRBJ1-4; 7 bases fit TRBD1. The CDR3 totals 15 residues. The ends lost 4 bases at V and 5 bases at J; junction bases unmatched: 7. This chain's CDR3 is CASSYSGTENEKLFF. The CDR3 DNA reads TGTGCCAGCAGTTACTCCGGGACAGAAAATGAAAAACTGTTTTTT.

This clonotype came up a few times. This CDR3 reads CASGRIEAEQFF. CDR3 DNA: TGTGCTAGTGGTAGAATAGAGGCTGAGCAGTTCTTC. The chain combines TRBV12-5 with TRBJ2-1; D unresolved. V shed 5 bases and J shed 9 bases, with 11 bases lying between them. This CDR3 spans 12 amino acids. The germline V gene has CDR1 LGHNT and CDR2 FRNRAP.

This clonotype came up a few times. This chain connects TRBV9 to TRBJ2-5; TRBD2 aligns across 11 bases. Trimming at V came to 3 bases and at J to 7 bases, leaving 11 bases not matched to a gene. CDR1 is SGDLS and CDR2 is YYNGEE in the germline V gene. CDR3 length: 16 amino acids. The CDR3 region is CASSAGGTSGQWTQYF. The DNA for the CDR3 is TGTGCCAGCAGCGCGGGTGGGACTAGCGGACAATGGACCCAGTACTTC.

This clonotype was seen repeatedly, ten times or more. CDR3: CASSKGQGGYEQYF. The CDR3 DNA follows: TGCGCCAGCAGCAAGGGACAGGGGGGATACGAGCAGTACTTC. J is TRBJ2-7 and V is TRBV5-1; 11 positions match TRBD1. Per germline, CDR1 SGHRS and CDR2 YFSETQ. J gave up 4 bases and V 4 bases, and 4 bases lay outside the gene matches. This CDR3 has 14 amino acids.

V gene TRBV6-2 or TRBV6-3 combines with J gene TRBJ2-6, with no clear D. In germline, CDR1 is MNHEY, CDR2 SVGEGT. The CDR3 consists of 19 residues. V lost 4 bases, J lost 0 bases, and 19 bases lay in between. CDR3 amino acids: CASSSRARTVSSGANVLTF. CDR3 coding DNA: TGTGCCAGCAGTTCCCGGGCCCGAACGGTCTCCTCTGGGGCCAACGTCCTGACTTTC.

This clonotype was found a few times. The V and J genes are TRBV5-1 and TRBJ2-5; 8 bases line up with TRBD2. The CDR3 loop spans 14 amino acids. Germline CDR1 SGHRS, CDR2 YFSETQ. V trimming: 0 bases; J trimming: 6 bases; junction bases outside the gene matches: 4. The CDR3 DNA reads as TGCGCCAGCAGCTTGGGATCGGGGGGGAAGACCCAGTACTTC. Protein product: CASSLGSGGKTQYF.

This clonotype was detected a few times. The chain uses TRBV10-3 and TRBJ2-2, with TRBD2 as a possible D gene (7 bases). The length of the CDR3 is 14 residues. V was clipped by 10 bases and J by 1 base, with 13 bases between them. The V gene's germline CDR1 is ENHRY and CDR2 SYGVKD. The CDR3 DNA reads TGTGCCACACAAGCGGGACAGAACACCGGGGAGCTGTTTTTT. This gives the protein CATQAGQNTGELFF.

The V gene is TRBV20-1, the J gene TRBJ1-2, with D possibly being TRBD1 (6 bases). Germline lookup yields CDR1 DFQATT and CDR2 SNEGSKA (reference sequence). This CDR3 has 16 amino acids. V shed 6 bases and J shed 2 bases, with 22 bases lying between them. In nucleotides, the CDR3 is TGCAGTGCCCCCGACTCTTGGAACAGGGCCAACTATGGCTACACCTTC. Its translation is CSAPDSWNRANYGYTF.

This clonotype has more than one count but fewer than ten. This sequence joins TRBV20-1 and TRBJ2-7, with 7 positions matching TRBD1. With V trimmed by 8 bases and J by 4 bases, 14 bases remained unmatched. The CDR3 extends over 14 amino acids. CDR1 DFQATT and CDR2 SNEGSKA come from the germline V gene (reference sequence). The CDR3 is CSLTGTKERYEQYF. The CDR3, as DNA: TGCAGTTTGACAGGGACCAAAGAGCGATACGAGCAGTACTTC.

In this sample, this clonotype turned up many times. CDR3: CASSPTARDTEAFF. CDR3 nucleotides: TGTGCCAGCTCACCCACCGCCAGGGACACTGAAGCTTTCTTT. This chain connects TRBV18 to TRBJ1-1, with D tentatively TRBD1 (5 bases). Deletions cut 3 bases from V and 3 bases from J, with 11 bases between. The CDR3 loop spans 14 amino acids. Germline V CDR1 and CDR2: KGHSH, LQKENI. The entire variable domain, with the rest obtained from reference TRBV18 and TRBJ1-1, is as follows: NAGVMQNPRHLVRRRGQEARLRCSPMKGHSHVYWYRQLPEEGLKFMVYLQKENIIDESGMPKERFSAEFPKEGPSILRIQQVVRGDSAAYFCASSPTARDTEAFFGQGTRLTVV.

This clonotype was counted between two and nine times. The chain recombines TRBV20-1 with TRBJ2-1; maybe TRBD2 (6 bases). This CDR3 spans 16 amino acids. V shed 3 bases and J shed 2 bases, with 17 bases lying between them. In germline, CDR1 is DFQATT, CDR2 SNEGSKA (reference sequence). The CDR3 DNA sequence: TGCAGTGCTAGGACGGTCGGGAGACACCCCTACAATGAGCAGTTCTTC. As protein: CSARTVGRHPYNEQFF.

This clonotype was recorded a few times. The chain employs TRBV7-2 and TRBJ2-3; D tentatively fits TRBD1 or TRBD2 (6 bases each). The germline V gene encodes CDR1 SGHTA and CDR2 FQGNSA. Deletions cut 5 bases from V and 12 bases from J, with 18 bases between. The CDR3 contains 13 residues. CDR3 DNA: TGTGCCAGCAGCCCCACGGGGGCAGGTAGTCAGTATTTT. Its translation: CASSPTGAGSQYF.

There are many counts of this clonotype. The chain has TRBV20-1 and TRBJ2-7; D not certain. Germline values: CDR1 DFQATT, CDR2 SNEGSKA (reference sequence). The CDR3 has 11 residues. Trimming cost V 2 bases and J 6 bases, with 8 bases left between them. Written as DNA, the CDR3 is TGCAGTGCTAGATCGGACCGCGAGCAGTACTTC. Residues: CSARSDREQYF.

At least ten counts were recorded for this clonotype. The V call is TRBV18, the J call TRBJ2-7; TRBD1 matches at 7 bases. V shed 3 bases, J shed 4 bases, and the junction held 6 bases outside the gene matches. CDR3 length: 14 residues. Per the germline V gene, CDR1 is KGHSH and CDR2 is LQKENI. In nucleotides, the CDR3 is TGTGCCAGCTCACCCCAGACAGGGCTGTACGAGCAGTACTTC. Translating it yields CASSPQTGLYEQYF.

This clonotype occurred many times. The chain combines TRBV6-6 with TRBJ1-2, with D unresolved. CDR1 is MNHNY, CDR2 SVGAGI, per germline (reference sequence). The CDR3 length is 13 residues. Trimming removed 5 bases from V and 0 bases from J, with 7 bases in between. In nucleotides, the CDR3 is TGTGCCAGCAGTGGACTAACTAACTATGGCTACACCTTC. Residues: CASSGLTNYGYTF.

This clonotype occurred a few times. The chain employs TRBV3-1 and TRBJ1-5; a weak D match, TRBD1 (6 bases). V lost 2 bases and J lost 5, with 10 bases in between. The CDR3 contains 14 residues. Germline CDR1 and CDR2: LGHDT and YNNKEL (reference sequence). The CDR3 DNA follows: TGTGCCAGCAGCCAAAGGGGGGCGGATCAGCCCCAGCATTTT. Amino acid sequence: CASSQRGADQPQHF.